This T cell receptor (beta chain) originates from a study of CD8+ T cells in alopecia areata. Points from the study as a whole: Patients showed less clear TCR sequence sharing than mice, possibly partly because of HLA diversity.

This clone was detected only a few times. Antigen: not known. Investigators isolated RNA and reverse transcribed it into cDNA to act as the sequencing template. Libraries were prepared by immunoSEQ multiplex PCR; TCRdb keeps only in-frame clonotypes and omits some of them. The repertoire consists of around 170,000 clones, with approximately 50% occurring once and the leading ten covering 9.5% to 13%. Treatment denoted: oral pan-JAK inhibitor, 5-10 mg twice daily. The V gene end was trimmed by 5 bases and the J gene end by 4 bases; junction bases not matched to a gene: 7. CDR3 length: 14 amino acids. Germline loops: CDR1 MNHEY, CDR2 SMNVEV (reference sequence).

The receptor comes from a human donor with alopecia areata. This sequence joins TRBV27 and TRBJ1-1, with 7 bases that match TRBD1. The sequences come from CD8+ T cells sorted from blood, collected at week 52, from a patient treated with tofacitinib. This CDR3 is CASSPRQGSTEAFF. CDR3 nucleotides: TGTGCCAGCAGTCCACGACAGGGAAGCACTGAAGCTTTCTTT.